This is a list of T cell receptor beta chains from one sample in a study of blood T cells in healthy people across ages. TCRdb ran MiXCR on the 5' RACE reads and lists one entry per CDR3 protein. The sample contains around 800,000 distinct CDR3 sequences, 55% to 65% of which appear only once. What was sequenced was blood. These receptors came from a man aged 30 to 45 in good health. Both conserved end residues are part of each CDR3. Each record gives: D gene, J gene, V gene, clone size, CDR3 DNA, CDR3 protein. The D gene is left open where the match is weak. Clone size is stated in some rows and not others, as once, few, many or a class when expanded.

d_call: TRBD1; j_call: TRBJ2-5; v_call: TRBV27; clone_size: once; cdr3_nt: TGTGCCAGCTCGAAACAGGGGCCCCTACAAGAGACCCAGTACTTC; cdr3_aa: CASSKQGPLQETQYF
d_call: NA; j_call: TRBJ2-4; v_call: TRBV4-3; clone_size: NA; cdr3_nt: TGCGCCAGCAGCCAAGCAGAGGGGCAAGACATTCAGTACTTC; cdr3_aa: CASSQAEGQDIQYF
d_call: NA; j_call: TRBJ1-5; v_call: TRBV2; clone_size: NA; cdr3_nt: TGTGCCAGCAGCTCCGTGCGGAGGGATCAGCCCCAGCATTTT; cdr3_aa: CASSSVRRDQPQHF
d_call: NA; j_call: TRBJ2-7; v_call: TRBV5-5; clone_size: few; cdr3_nt: TGTGCCAGCAGCTCTGCGATGGAAGACCGTATCCACTACGAGCAGTACTTC; cdr3_aa: CASSSAMEDRIHYEQYF
d_call: NA; j_call: TRBJ1-5; v_call: TRBV24-1; clone_size: few; cdr3_nt: TGTGCCACCAGTGATTTATTAGTTTCCGGGTCTGGGGGGAGTAGCAATCAGCCCCAGCATTTT; cdr3_aa: CATSDLLVSGSGGSSNQPQHF
d_call: TRBD2; j_call: TRBJ2-5; v_call: TRBV12-3/TRBV12-4; clone_size: NA; cdr3_nt: TGTGCCAGCAGTTTCCGGCCAGCGGGGGAAGAGACCCAGTACTTC; cdr3_aa: CASSFRPAGEETQYF
d_call: NA; j_call: TRBJ1-2; v_call: TRBV27; clone_size: NA; cdr3_nt: TGTGCCAGCAGACAGGGTTACGGCTGCACCTTC; cdr3_aa: CASRQGYGCTF
d_call: TRBD2; j_call: TRBJ2-4; v_call: TRBV12-3/TRBV12-4; clone_size: NA; cdr3_nt: TGTGCCAGCAGTTCGGGACTAGCGGGGAACATTCAGTACTTC; cdr3_aa: CASSSGLAGNIQYF
d_call: NA; j_call: TRBJ1-1; v_call: TRBV9; clone_size: few; cdr3_nt: TGTGCCAGCAGCAATACAGGGAGCACTGAAGCTTTCTTT; cdr3_aa: CASSNTGSTEAFF
d_call: NA; j_call: TRBJ2-7; v_call: TRBV5-1; clone_size: NA; cdr3_nt: TGCGCCAGCAGCGTGCTGGACAACTCCTACGAGCAGTACTTC; cdr3_aa: CASSVLDNSYEQYF
d_call: TRBD1; j_call: TRBJ1-5; v_call: TRBV6-5; clone_size: NA; cdr3_nt: TGTGCCAGCAGGCCAGGGGGAGGTAGCAATCAGCCCCAGCATTTT; cdr3_aa: CASRPGGGSNQPQHF
d_call: NA; j_call: TRBJ2-6; v_call: TRBV7-2; clone_size: few; cdr3_nt: TGTGCCAGCAGCTCCGGACCCATCCCCGTCCTGACTTTC; cdr3_aa: CASSSGPIPVLTF
d_call: NA; j_call: TRBJ2-5; v_call: TRBV25-1; clone_size: NA; cdr3_nt: TGTGCCAGCAGTGGGGGGACGGAGACCCAGTACTTC; cdr3_aa: CASSGGTETQYF
d_call: TRBD1; j_call: TRBJ2-3; v_call: TRBV24-1; clone_size: NA; cdr3_nt: TGTGCCACCAGTGATTGTGGGACAGGGGCCCCAGATACGCAGTATTTT; cdr3_aa: CATSDCGTGAPDTQYF
d_call: TRBD1; j_call: TRBJ1-2; v_call: TRBV29-1; clone_size: NA; cdr3_nt: TGCAGCGTGGAGGGACAGGGGGCACCCTTTACCTATGGCTACACCTTC; cdr3_aa: CSVEGQGAPFTYGYTF
d_call: NA; j_call: TRBJ2-6; v_call: TRBV3-1; clone_size: few; cdr3_nt: TGTGCCAGCGGGCAGCCATTTAAATTCTCTGGGGCCAACGTCCTGACTTTC; cdr3_aa: CASGQPFKFSGANVLTF
d_call: NA; j_call: TRBJ1-2; v_call: TRBV27; clone_size: NA; cdr3_nt: TGTGCCAGCAGTTTATCGGGGGGTAACTATGGCTACACCTTC; cdr3_aa: CASSLSGGNYGYTF
d_call: NA; j_call: TRBJ2-7; v_call: TRBV20-1; clone_size: NA; cdr3_nt: TGCAGTGCTAGTGGCCAGGGGTTCCACGAGCAGTACTTC; cdr3_aa: CSASGQGFHEQYF
d_call: NA; j_call: TRBJ2-3; v_call: TRBV10-3; clone_size: NA; cdr3_nt: TGTGCCATCAGTGAGTCCGCGGCAGGGGGGTCCGCAGATACGCAGTATTTT; cdr3_aa: CAISESAAGGSADTQYF
d_call: NA; j_call: TRBJ2-1; v_call: TRBV7-8; clone_size: NA; cdr3_nt: TGTGCCAGCAGCTTAATCGGGGGGCCCTACAATGAGCAGTTCTTC; cdr3_aa: CASSLIGGPYNEQFF
d_call: NA; j_call: TRBJ2-7; v_call: TRBV5-1; clone_size: NA; cdr3_nt: TGCGCCAGCAGCTTGGAAGGGAGAACCTACTACGAGCAGTACTTC; cdr3_aa: CASSLEGRTYYEQYF
d_call: NA; j_call: TRBJ2-7; v_call: TRBV6-2/TRBV6-3; clone_size: NA; cdr3_nt: TGTGCCAGCAGTCCACTGGGGGTCCACGAGCAGTACTTC; cdr3_aa: CASSPLGVHEQYF
d_call: TRBD1; j_call: TRBJ1-2; v_call: TRBV5-1; clone_size: NA; cdr3_nt: TGCGCCAGCAGCTTGGCCCCGACAGGGTATGGCTACACCTTC; cdr3_aa: CASSLAPTGYGYTF
d_call: NA; j_call: TRBJ2-7; v_call: TRBV30; clone_size: NA; cdr3_nt: TGTGCCTGGAGCGCCGACAGCTACGAGCAGTACTTC; cdr3_aa: CAWSADSYEQYF
d_call: TRBD1; j_call: TRBJ2-5; v_call: TRBV6-2/TRBV6-3; clone_size: NA; cdr3_nt: TGTGCCAGCAGTTACAGGGGGCTTCGGGAGACCCAGTACTTC; cdr3_aa: CASSYRGLRETQYF
d_call: NA; j_call: TRBJ2-7; v_call: TRBV4-3; clone_size: NA; cdr3_nt: TGCGCCAGCAGCCAAGATATCCTGGGGCTCGAGCAGTACTTC; cdr3_aa: CASSQDILGLEQYF
d_call: NA; j_call: TRBJ1-6; v_call: TRBV5-1; clone_size: once; cdr3_nt: TGCGCCAGCAGCGAGGGATGGGGTAATTCACCCCTCCACTTT; cdr3_aa: CASSEGWGNSPLHF
d_call: NA; j_call: TRBJ1-6; v_call: TRBV9; clone_size: NA; cdr3_nt: TGTGCCAGCAGCGTAGGGCGGGATTCACCCCTCCACTTT; cdr3_aa: CASSVGRDSPLHF
d_call: TRBD1; j_call: TRBJ2-7; v_call: TRBV7-2; clone_size: NA; cdr3_nt: TGTGCCAGCAGCAGGGGGCAGGGTCGCCCAAACGAGCAGTACTTC; cdr3_aa: CASSRGQGRPNEQYF
d_call: NA; j_call: TRBJ2-5; v_call: TRBV12-3/TRBV12-4; clone_size: NA; cdr3_nt: TGTGCCAGCAGTCCTGGGGGGGCCTCATGGGAGACCCAGTACTTC; cdr3_aa: CASSPGGASWETQYF
d_call: TRBD2; j_call: TRBJ2-1; v_call: TRBV3-1; clone_size: NA; cdr3_nt: TGTGCCAGCAGCCCCTTTAGCGGGGGGATGTCCTACAATGAGCAGTTCTTC; cdr3_aa: CASSPFSGGMSYNEQFF
d_call: NA; j_call: TRBJ1-3; v_call: TRBV4-1; clone_size: NA; cdr3_nt: TGCGCCAGCAGCCGGCCTGGCGGAAACACCATATATTTT; cdr3_aa: CASSRPGGNTIYF
d_call: TRBD2; j_call: TRBJ2-3; v_call: TRBV3-1; clone_size: NA; cdr3_nt: TGTGCCAGCAGACACCGGGACTACCCCACAGATACGCAGTATTTT; cdr3_aa: CASRHRDYPTDTQYF
d_call: TRBD1; j_call: TRBJ2-7; v_call: TRBV5-6; clone_size: few; cdr3_nt: TGTGCCAGCAGCTTCGGCCGGGACAGAATCCGGTACGAGCAGTACTTC; cdr3_aa: CASSFGRDRIRYEQYF
d_call: NA; j_call: TRBJ2-7; v_call: TRBV7-2; clone_size: NA; cdr3_nt: TGTGCCAACAGCATCGGGATCTCCTACGAGCAGTACTTC; cdr3_aa: CANSIGISYEQYF
d_call: NA; j_call: TRBJ1-1; v_call: TRBV29-1; clone_size: NA; cdr3_nt: TGCAGCGTTGGTCAGGGATTGGCTGAAGCTTTCTTT; cdr3_aa: CSVGQGLAEAFF
d_call: NA; j_call: TRBJ2-5; v_call: TRBV7-2; clone_size: NA; cdr3_nt: TGTGCCAGCAGCCTGGATTTGGGAGTAGAGACCCAGTACTTC; cdr3_aa: CASSLDLGVETQYF
d_call: NA; j_call: TRBJ2-1; v_call: TRBV16; clone_size: medium-sized; cdr3_nt: TGTGCCAGCAGCACAGGAATGGGCGACTATGAGCAGTTCTTC; cdr3_aa: CASSTGMGDYEQFF
d_call: NA; j_call: TRBJ2-7; v_call: TRBV12-3/TRBV12-4; clone_size: many; cdr3_nt: TGTGCCAGCAGTTTATGGCTCTCCTACGAGCAGTACTTC; cdr3_aa: CASSLWLSYEQYF
d_call: NA; j_call: TRBJ2-2; v_call: TRBV6-2/TRBV6-3; clone_size: NA; cdr3_nt: TGTGCCAGCAGTTTGGACTTGTCTCCCGGGGAGCTGTTTTTT; cdr3_aa: CASSLDLSPGELFF
d_call: NA; j_call: TRBJ2-1; v_call: TRBV5-1; clone_size: few; cdr3_nt: TGCGCCAGCAGCTGGGACGGGGGCCGTTACAATGAGCAGTTCTTC; cdr3_aa: CASSWDGGRYNEQFF
d_call: TRBD1; j_call: TRBJ2-6; v_call: TRBV5-5; clone_size: NA; cdr3_nt: TGTGCCAGCAGCTTGGCGGACAGGGGGCTCACCTCTGGGGCCAACGTCCTGACTTTC; cdr3_aa: CASSLADRGLTSGANVLTF
d_call: NA; j_call: TRBJ2-6; v_call: TRBV10-3; clone_size: NA; cdr3_nt: TGTGCCGTAACGAGAGAAGGGGCCAACGTCCTGACTTTC; cdr3_aa: CAVTREGANVLTF
d_call: TRBD2; j_call: TRBJ2-7; v_call: TRBV5-6; clone_size: NA; cdr3_nt: TGTGCCAGCAGCTTTCCTCCTAGCGGGGGGCCCTCCTACGAGCAGTACTTC; cdr3_aa: CASSFPPSGGPSYEQYF
d_call: NA; j_call: TRBJ2-7; v_call: TRBV6-1; clone_size: few; cdr3_nt: TGTGCCAGCAGGGAAAGAGGCGGAAGTGTCTACGAGCAGTACTTC; cdr3_aa: CASRERGGSVYEQYF
d_call: TRBD1; j_call: TRBJ2-5; v_call: TRBV20-1; clone_size: NA; cdr3_nt: TGCAGTGCTAGAGATCCGGGACAGGGGGCACGAGAGACCCAGTACTTC; cdr3_aa: CSARDPGQGARETQYF
d_call: TRBD1; j_call: TRBJ2-7; v_call: TRBV29-1; clone_size: NA; cdr3_nt: TGCAGCGTCGAGGGACAGTCGGACGAGCAGTACTTC; cdr3_aa: CSVEGQSDEQYF
d_call: NA; j_call: TRBJ1-2; v_call: TRBV7-3; clone_size: NA; cdr3_nt: TGTGCCAGCAGCTTAATGGGCAATAACTATGGCTACACCTTC; cdr3_aa: CASSLMGNNYGYTF
d_call: NA; j_call: TRBJ2-3; v_call: TRBV3-1; clone_size: once; cdr3_nt: TGTGCCAGCAGCCAGCCGGGACAAGAAACAGATACGCAGTATTTT; cdr3_aa: CASSQPGQETDTQYF
d_call: TRBD2; j_call: TRBJ2-1; v_call: TRBV30; clone_size: NA; cdr3_nt: TGTGCCTGGTCCGGACTAGCGGTTAACAATGAGCAGTTCTTC; cdr3_aa: CAWSGLAVNNEQFF
d_call: TRBD2; j_call: TRBJ2-5; v_call: TRBV15; clone_size: NA; cdr3_nt: TGTGCCACCAGCAAAGGACTAGCGGTGGAGACCCAGTACTTC; cdr3_aa: CATSKGLAVETQYF
d_call: NA; j_call: TRBJ2-7; v_call: TRBV27; clone_size: NA; cdr3_nt: TGTGCCAGCAGTTTCGGGGCGGACTCCTACGAGCAGTACTTC; cdr3_aa: CASSFGADSYEQYF
d_call: NA; j_call: TRBJ1-5; v_call: TRBV6-1; clone_size: NA; cdr3_nt: TGTGCCAGCAGTCGGACGCCACCCTGGGGCAATCAGCCCCAGCATTTT; cdr3_aa: CASSRTPPWGNQPQHF